This TCR beta chain was sequenced for a study of cytomegalovirus exposure and HLA in healthy donors. Method: immunoSEQ multiplex PCR; TCRdb's copy keeps in-frame clones and lacks some. This sample yields some 98,000 clones, of which less than 90% are seen a single time; around 6.3% belongs to the top ten. The donors were part of the roughly 120-subject validation cohort, which stood apart from the approximately 670-subject first cohort. The germline V gene has CDR1 SGHAT and CDR2 FQNNGV. The CDR3 contains 15 residues. V lost 1 base to trimming and J lost 7 bases; unmatched junction nucleotides: 3. The TCR sequence derives from a man younger than 35 in good health and CMV-seropositive. V and J are TRBV11-2 and TRBJ2-2, with 10 bases that match TRBD1. Sequenced: PBMCs. The CDR3 protein is CASSLVGDRGGELFF. The CDR3 DNA is TGTGCCAGCAGCTTAGTCGGGGACAGGGGCGGGGAGCTGTTTTTT.